Sequencing of this T cell receptor (beta chain) was carried out in a study of liver allograft versus peripheral blood T cells. Study-level background: In transplanted livers, T cell receptor repertoires were compared with those found in the recipients' peripheral blood.

TCRdb reprocessed the reads with MiXCR, giving one entry per CDR3 protein. The data hold some 15,000 distinct CDR3 sequences, with roughly a fifth observed a single time. The sample holds a few counts of this clonotype. This CDR3 is built from 17 residues. Unmatched junction bases numbered 7, after V lost 2 bases and J lost 6 bases. This receptor was taken from a human patient who had a liver transplant. The T cells may come from the graft donor. V and J are TRBV12-3 or TRBV12-4 and TRBJ2-2; 12 nucleotides align to TRBD2. The DNA for the CDR3 is TGTGCCAGCAGTTTATGGCTAGCGGGAGGGTCTGCCGGGGAGCTGTTTTTT. Its protein product is CASSLWLAGGSAGELFF.